What follows are 2 T cell receptor beta chains derived from one specimen sequenced in a study of cytomegalovirus exposure and HLA in healthy donors. The protocol was immunoSEQ multiplex PCR, while the TCRdb copy is restricted to in-frame clones and leaves out a portion. The sample shows under 300,000 clones, about 90% of them seen only once. Sequenced sample: PBMCs. The receptors stem from a woman aged 25 to 39 in good health and CMV-seropositive.

The gene calls are TRBV13 and TRBJ1-4; D ambiguous. CDR1 and CDR2 (germline): PRHDT, FYEKMQ (reference sequence). V shed 6 bases and J shed 6 bases, with 11 bases lying between them. The length of the CDR3 is 13 residues. Here the CDR3 reads CASSWADDEKLFF. CDR3 in DNA: TGTGCCAGCAGTTGGGCCGATGATGAAAAACTGTTTTTT.

The count of this clone is one. The chain uses TRBV5-1 and TRBJ1-2; D uncertain. Trimming removed 3 bases from V and 2 bases from J, with 8 bases in between. The V gene's germline CDR1 is SGHRS and CDR2 YFSETQ. The CDR3 length is 13 residues. The chain's CDR3 is CASSSGKNYGYTF. As DNA, the CDR3 is TGCGCCAGCAGCTCGGGGAAAAACTATGGCTACACCTTC.